These 9 T cell receptor beta chains came from one sample sequenced in a study of blood T cells in healthy people across ages. The authors ran a second PCR of about 6 to 11 cycles using a sample-barcoded 5' primer and a J-beta primer mix. TCRdb re-derived calls from the 5' RACE reads in MiXCR, one entry per CDR3 protein. Of approximately 1,000,000 distinct CDR3 sequences listed, more than 35% are singletons. The sample was blood. The receptors here all came from an older woman in good health.

This clonotype was seen more than once but under ten times. The genes are TRBV20-1 and TRBJ1-1; the D gene is possibly TRBD1 (6 bases). This CDR3 has 12 amino acids. Germline CDR1 and CDR2: DFQATT and SNEGSKA (reference sequence). V gave up 6 bases and J gave up 4 bases, with 12 bases separating them. CDR3 residues: CSAVTGSTEAFF. In nucleotides, the CDR3 is TGCAGTGCGGTTACAGGGAGCACTGAAGCTTTCTTT.

Points on this clonotype: One junction end does not reproduce the germline sequence, and a read error may be involved. This rearrangement joins TRBV5-1 to TRBJ2-1; D is tentatively TRBD1 or TRBD2 (5 bases each). Germline assignment: CDR1 SGHRS and CDR2 YFSETQ. This CDR3 region has 16 residues. The CDR3 region is CASSRASGAGGNERFF. The CDR3 DNA is TGCGCCAGCAGCCGCGCGTCCGGGGCAGGAGGCAATGAGCGGTTCTTC.

This clonotype has just a few counts. The chain links TRBV29-1 to TRBJ2-7; possibly TRBD1 for D (6 bases). V dropped 6 bases and J dropped 4 bases, with 16 bases sitting between them. Germline-derived CDR1 and CDR2 are SQVTM and ANQGSEA. This CDR3 spans 13 amino acids. The DNA for the CDR3 is TGCAGCGTGACAGGAGGAGTTGGATACGAGCAGTACTTC. Protein product: CSVTGGVGYEQYF.

The chain couples TRBV10-3 to TRBJ2-7; the D is unclear. V dropped 3 bases and J dropped 2 bases, with 11 bases sitting between them. Germline CDR1 and CDR2: ENHRY and SYGVKD. This CDR3 is 14 amino acids long. The CDR3 loop is CAISDVAVAYEQYF. The CDR3, as DNA: TGTGCCATCAGTGACGTGGCGGTGGCCTACGAGCAGTACTTC.

Turning to this clonotype: Relative to the germline gene, one junction end is altered; a read error may explain this. The CDR3 region is CASTGVAGSSYDEQFF. As DNA, the CDR3 is TGTGCCAGCACTGGGGTAGCGGGAAGCTCCTACGATGAGCAGTTCTTC. The rearrangement joins TRBV7-9 to TRBJ2-1; TRBD2 matches at 8 bases. The CDR3 spans 16 residues. Germline loops: CDR1 SEHNR, CDR2 FQNEAQ (reference sequence).

This clonotype was picked up a small number of times. CDR3 in amino acids: CASSALAGVPPEQFF. The CDR3 coding sequence is TGTGCCAGCAGTGCTCTAGCGGGAGTCCCCCCTGAGCAGTTCTTC. This rearrangement joins TRBV27 to TRBJ2-1, with 10 positions matching TRBD2. The CDR3 sequence is 15 residues long. V lost 5 bases and J lost 9; bases outside the gene matches: 10. Germline CDR1 MNHEY, CDR2 SMNVEV (reference sequence).

This clonotype was seen just once. The rearrangement uses TRBV28 and TRBJ2-5; 12 bases match TRBD2. The end of the DNA fits TRBJ2-7 better, so the J call may be wrong. The CDR3 runs 18 residues. Germline V lookup: CDR1 MDHEN, CDR2 SYDVKM. CDR3 sequence reads: CASSQPLTSGRPAYEQYF. CDR3 bases: TGTGCCAGCAGTCAACCTTTGACTAGCGGGAGACCCGCCTACGAGCAGTACTTC.

This clonotype was seen only a few times. The chain links TRBV29-1 to TRBJ2-5; 8 positions agree with TRBD1. V shed 7 bases and J 0 bases; nucleotides not matched to a gene: 7. There are 14 residues in the CDR3. Germline V gene lookup returns CDR1 SQVTM and CDR2 ANQGSEA. In DNA, the CDR3 is TGCAGCGGGCTGGGACAGGACTACCAAGAGACCCAGTACTTC. Amino acid sequence: CSGLGQDYQETQYF.

The chain recombines TRBV18 with TRBJ1-1; D perhaps matches TRBD1 (6 bases). The V end lost 8 bases, the J end lost 3 bases, and 13 bases lay between the germline ends. CDR1 and CDR2 from the germline V gene are KGHSH and LQKENI. The CDR3 is 13 residues long. CDR3 sequence (DNA): TGTGCCAGCGCGACAGGTTTGGACACTGAAGCTTTCTTT. As protein: CASATGLDTEAFF. Based on the CDR3 plus reference TRBV18 and TRBJ1-1, the full variable domain is NAGVMQNPRHLVRRRGQEARLRCSPMKGHSHVYWYRQLPEEGLKFMVYLQKENIIDESGMPKERFSAEFPKEGPSILRIQQVVRGDSAAYFCASATGLDTEAFFGQGTRLTVV.